The following is a TCR beta chain sequence with its context. This entry is derived from a study of blood T cell repertoires in COVID-19. V lost 4 bases to trimming and J lost 0 bases; unmatched junction nucleotides: 7. The CDR3 extends over 16 amino acids. CDR1 and CDR2 (germline): PRHDT, FYEKMQ (reference sequence). Some clones are missing from TCRdb's copy, which holds only in-frame ones; the method was immunoSEQ multiplex PCR. Seen here are about 300,000 clones, about 85% observed once, and the top ten hold around 2.1%. The sample taken for sequencing was peripheral blood. This chain uses TRBV13 with TRBJ2-3, with 7 bases matching TRBD2. The TCR comes from a man between 18 and 35 years old with active or convalescent COVID-19. CDR3 coding DNA: TGTGCCAGCAGCTCCCCGGGACTACTGAGCACAGATACGCAGTATTTT. Protein: CASSSPGLLSTDTQYF.